This T cell receptor (beta chain) was captured by sequencing in a study of blood T cells in healthy people across ages. Study results and limitations: Naive T cell percentage by flow cytometry tracked strongly with beta diversity.

Per germline, CDR1 MDHEN and CDR2 SYDVKM. The CDR3 contains 15 residues. With 3 bases clipped from V and 4 bases from J, the junction kept 6 bases outside the gene matches. Regarding this clonotype: What it recognizes is unknown.

About 10 milliliters was the volume of peripheral blood drawn from each donor. The total RNA that was extracted per sample amounted to at least 5 micrograms. Together with a sample-barcoded 5' primer, a J-beta primer mix was included in a second PCR lasting about 7 to 12 cycles. Each sample provided no less than 3 million CDR3-containing paired-end reads. TCRdb reprocessed the 5' RACE reads with MiXCR, giving one entry per CDR3 protein. Among roughly 1.5 million distinct CDR3 sequences listed, approximately 42% were seen once. The clonotype originates from a young woman in good health. What was sequenced was blood. V usage is TRBV28 and J usage is TRBJ1-5; 7 nucleotides match TRBD1. DNA for the CDR3: TGTGCCAGCAGTTTTGGGGACAGTCCAAATCAGCCCCAGCATTTT. Translation gives CASSFGDSPNQPQHF.